Following are 26 T cell receptor beta chains from one sample sequenced in a study of siplizumab effects on memory and regulatory T cells. Method: immunoSEQ multiplex PCR; TCRdb's copy keeps in-frame clones and lacks some. There are around 95,000 clones in the sample; around 90% occur only once, and about 0.15% lies in the top ten. Sequencing was done on a sample of CD4+ T cells sorted from blood. These receptors all stem from a human donor in good health.

The rearrangement joins TRBV7-9 to TRBJ1-2; 7 positions match TRBD1. Germline V gene data show CDR1 as SEHNR and CDR2 as FQNEAQ (reference sequence). The CDR3 covers 14 residues. The ends lost 1 base at V and 8 bases at J; junction bases unmatched: 7. CDR3 DNA: TGTGCCAGCAGCTTAGATTGGGACAGTAACGGCTACACCTTC. As protein: CASSLDWDSNGYTF.

The genes are TRBV20-1 and TRBJ2-1, with D hard to call. V lost 3 bases to trimming and J lost 5 bases, with 5 bases between them. Germline loops: CDR1 DFQATT, CDR2 SNEGSKA (reference sequence). The CDR3 contains 11 residues. The CDR3 reads CSASGDNEQFF. The CDR3 coding sequence is TGCAGTGCTAGCGGAGACAATGAGCAGTTCTTC.

The genes are TRBV2 and TRBJ2-3; D possibly corresponds to TRBD1 (5 bases). Trimming took 7 bases from V and 6 from J, leaving 14 bases between them. The germline gives CDR1 SNHLY, CDR2 FYNNEI. The CDR3 runs 13 residues. This CDR3 is CASNHRPGDTQYF. The CDR3 nucleotides read TGTGCCAGCAATCACAGGCCAGGGGATACGCAGTATTTT.

The chain links TRBV7-2 to TRBJ2-1; D may be TRBD2 (5 bases). The CDR3 has 17 residues. Trimming cost V 5 bases and J 6 bases, with 23 bases left between them. The germline V gene encodes CDR1 SGHTA and CDR2 FQGNSA. The CDR3 nucleotides are TGTGCCAGCAGCCCAATCAATGCGGGCCCCAGCCTCAATGAGCAGTTCTTC. Encoded protein: CASSPINAGPSLNEQFF.

This clone was seen a few times. The CDR3 sequence is CAWSVLPGPRTEAFF. The CDR3 nucleotides read TGTGCCTGGAGTGTACTTCCGGGCCCGAGGACTGAAGCTTTCTTT. The chain couples TRBV30 to TRBJ1-1; D not resolved. Germline V lookup: CDR1 GTSNPN, CDR2 SVGIG (reference sequence). Trimming stripped 0 bases from V and 5 bases from J, with 16 bases between. There are 15 residues in the CDR3.

This chain joins TRBV19 and TRBJ2-5, with D unresolved. With 1 base removed from V and 3 bases from J, the gap between germline ends came to 3 bases. This CDR3 region has 12 residues. Looked up from germline, CDR1 is LNHDA and CDR2 is SQIVND (reference sequence). This CDR3 is CASSIGEETQYF. In DNA, the CDR3 is TGTGCCAGTAGTATAGGGGAAGAGACCCAGTACTTC.

V usage is TRBV11-2 and J usage is TRBJ2-1; a possible D gene is TRBD2 (5 bases). V lost 1 base, J lost 4 bases, and 8 bases lay in between. This CDR3 has 14 residues. Germline lookup yields CDR1 SGHAT and CDR2 FQNNGV. For the CDR3, the DNA is TGTGCCAGCAGCTTAGGAGGGCTTTACAATGAGCAGTTCTTC. It translates to CASSLGGLYNEQFF.

This clone was seen just once. The chain carries TRBV5-1 and TRBJ1-2; D gene ambiguous. Trimming removed 2 bases from V and 2 bases from J, with 16 bases in between. The germline V gene encodes CDR1 SGHRS and CDR2 YFSETQ. The CDR3 is 16 amino acids. In DNA, the CDR3 is TGCGCCAGCAGCTTTACGGGCAGACCCTTGAACTATGGCTACACCTTC. Residues: CASSFTGRPLNYGYTF.

The gene calls are TRBV7-9 and TRBJ1-4; D ambiguous. The germline V gene has CDR1 SEHNR and CDR2 FQNEAQ (reference sequence). The germline V and J ends were trimmed by 3 bases and 7 bases, with 9 bases remaining between them. This CDR3 is 13 amino acids long. The chain's CDR3 is CASSLVDAEKLFF. The CDR3 coding sequence is TGTGCCAGCAGCTTGGTAGACGCTGAAAAACTGTTTTTT.

This rearrangement joins TRBV19 to TRBJ2-3; TRBD1 is a possible D gene (6 bases). Trimming took 2 bases from V and 1 from J, leaving 10 bases between them. This CDR3 spans 15 amino acids. CDR1 is LNHDA and CDR2 is SQIVND in the germline V gene (reference sequence). The CDR3 bases are TGTGCCAGTAGTATACCCCACAGGGGCACAGATACGCAGTATTTT. Amino acids: CASSIPHRGTDTQYF.

The CDR3 loop is CASSPGGANYNEQFF. The CDR3 DNA is TGTGCCAGCTCACCGGGGGGGGCGAACTACAATGAGCAGTTCTTC. This chain links TRBV18 with TRBJ2-1, with D perhaps matching TRBD2 (7 bases). The CDR3 runs to 15 residues. Germline lookup yields CDR1 KGHSH and CDR2 LQKENI. Trimming pared 3 bases from V and 3 bases from J, leaving 12 bases between.

The CDR3: CASSPRQGANEKLFF. CDR3 nucleotides: TGTGCCAGCTCACCACGACAGGGGGCTAATGAAAAACTGTTTTTT. The V and J genes are TRBV18 and TRBJ1-4; 9 bases match TRBD1. The germline CDR1 and CDR2 sequences are KGHSH and LQKENI. This CDR3 is built from 15 residues. V trimming: 1 base; J trimming: 3 bases; junction bases outside the gene matches: 0.

CDR3 in amino acids: CASSAQTGGFTEAFF. DNA for the CDR3: TGTGCCAGCAGTGCCCAGACAGGGGGCTTCACTGAAGCTTTCTTT. The chain couples TRBV6-1 to TRBJ1-1, with 10 bases fitting TRBD1. Germline-derived CDR1 and CDR2 are MNHNS and SASEGT. The CDR3 totals 15 residues. With V trimmed by 4 bases and J by 4 bases, 6 bases remained unmatched.

The V call is TRBV15, the J call TRBJ2-6; no definite D call. The CDR3 runs to 16 residues. Germline V CDR1 and CDR2: LNHNV, YYDKDF (reference sequence). The V end was cut by 0 bases, the J end by 0 bases, with 6 bases between. CDR3 sequence (DNA): TGTGCCACCAGCAGAGACCTAAGCTCTGGGGCCAACGTCCTGACTTTC. Its translation: CATSRDLSSGANVLTF.

The chain links TRBV2 to TRBJ1-2; D unclear. This CDR3 region has 14 residues. The V gene's germline CDR1 is SNHLY and CDR2 FYNNEI. V dropped 2 bases and J dropped 0 bases, with 7 bases sitting between them. As DNA, the CDR3 is TGTGCCAGCAGTGAACGGGTGTCTAACTATGGCTACACCTTC. This translates into CASSERVSNYGYTF.

The chain combines TRBV23-1 with TRBJ2-2; no reliable D call. TRBV23-1 is given ORF status, its function remaining uncertain. This CDR3 contains 13 residues. Trimming pared 2 bases from V and 6 bases from J, leaving 7 bases between. The DNA for the CDR3 is TGCGCCAGCAGTCAAGGAACAGCCGGGGAGCTGTTTTTT. It yields the protein CASSQGTAGELFF.

The chain combines TRBV30 with TRBJ2-1; TRBD2 agrees at 7 bases. Looked up from germline, CDR1 is GTSNPN and CDR2 is SVGIG (reference sequence). V was clipped by 3 bases and J by 15 bases; unmatched bases: 8. The CDR3 is made up of 11 amino acids. CDR3 region: CAWSRDYSLFF. The CDR3 DNA sequence: TGTGCCTGGAGCCGGGACTATAGTTTGTTCTTC. Variable domain in full (rest from reference TRBV30 and TRBJ2-1): SQTIHQWPATLVQPVGSPLSLECTVEGTSNPNLYWYRQAAGRGLQLLFYSVGIGQISSEVPQNLSASRPQDRQFILSSKKLLLSDSGFYLCAWSRDYSLFFGPGTRLTVL.

This clone appeared a few times. This chain uses TRBV15 with TRBJ1-1; no reliable D call. Germline loops: CDR1 LNHNV, CDR2 YYDKDF (reference sequence). The CDR3 runs 11 residues. V lost 8 bases and J lost 5, with 9 bases in between. The CDR3, as DNA: TGTGCCACCGCCCAACAAACTGAAGCTTTCTTT. Translation: CATAQQTEAFF.

The V call is TRBV15, the J call TRBJ1-4, with D uncertain. The germline CDR1 and CDR2 sequences are LNHNV and YYDKDF (reference sequence). The CDR3 runs 15 residues. V was trimmed by 3 bases and J by 8 bases, leaving 16 bases between them. The CDR3 sequence: CATSRPGPAREKLFF. The DNA for the CDR3 is TGTGCCACCAGCAGGCCAGGACCGGCGCGCGAAAAACTGTTTTTT. Looking up the rest from reference TRBV15 and TRBJ1-4 gives the full variable domain: DAMVIQNPRYQVTQFGKPVTLSCSQTLNHNVMYWYQQKSSQAPKLLFHYYDKDFNNEADTPDNFQSRRPNTSFCFLDIRSPGLGDTAMYLCATSRPGPAREKLFFGSGTQLSVL.

The chain couples TRBV7-2 to TRBJ1-2; D is uncertain. The CDR3 runs 13 residues. Trimming took 5 bases from V and 4 from J, leaving 11 bases between them. The germline V gene encodes CDR1 SGHTA and CDR2 FQGNSA. The CDR3 loop reads CASSLGRTYGYTF. CDR3 coding DNA: TGTGCCAGCAGCCTAGGACGGACCTATGGCTACACCTTC. The entire variable domain, with the rest obtained from reference TRBV7-2 and TRBJ1-2, is as follows: GAGVSQSPSNKVTEKGKDVELRCDPISGHTALYWYRQSLGQGLEFLIYFQGNSAPDKSGLPSDRFSAERTGGSVSTLTIQRTQQEDSAVYLCASSLGRTYGYTFGSGTRLTVV.

The chain carries TRBV7-3 and TRBJ1-2; 7 nucleotides align to TRBD1. Trimming took 0 bases from V and 6 from J; bases not matched to a gene: 4. The CDR3 consists of 14 residues. From germline, CDR1 is SGHTA and CDR2 FQGTGA. CDR3 region: CASSLTFQGDGYTF. CDR3 DNA sequence: TGTGCCAGCAGCTTAACGTTCCAGGGGGATGGCTACACCTTC.

The V gene is TRBV6-1, the J gene TRBJ2-1, with TRBD1 identical over 8 bases. The junction had 12 bases not matched to a gene; V was cut back by 4 bases and J by 7 bases. The CDR3 totals 16 residues. Germline lookup yields CDR1 MNHNS and CDR2 SASEGT. The CDR3 nucleotides are TGTGCCAGCAGTGGCCACCGGGACAGGTCTTTGAATGAGCAGTTCTTC. Encoded protein: CASSGHRDRSLNEQFF.

The chain recombines TRBV19 with TRBJ1-1; the match to TRBD1 covers 8 bases. CDR1 and CDR2 from the germline V gene are LNHDA and SQIVND (reference sequence). The CDR3 runs 14 residues. With 9 bases clipped from V and 1 base from J, the junction kept 7 bases outside the gene matches. This chain's CDR3 is CASVPDRANTEAFF. The CDR3 DNA sequence: TGTGCCAGCGTCCCGGACAGGGCGAACACTGAAGCTTTCTTT.

The J gene is TRBJ2-1, the V gene TRBV19; 10 nucleotides line up with TRBD1. This CDR3 has 15 residues. The V gene's germline CDR1 is LNHDA and CDR2 SQIVND (reference sequence). V lost 5 bases to trimming and J lost 6 bases; unmatched junction nucleotides: 7. The CDR3 bases are TGTGCCAGTAGTCCCCGGGACAGGGGTTCCAATGAGCAGTTCTTC. Its protein product is CASSPRDRGSNEQFF. The full variable domain, in which reference TRBV19 and TRBJ2-1 provide the parts outside the CDR3, is DGGITQSPKYLFRKEGQNVTLSCEQNLNHDAMYWYRQDPGQGLRLIYYSQIVNDFQKGDIAEGYSVSREKKESFPLTVTSAQKNPTAFYLCASSPRDRGSNEQFFGPGTRLTVL.

This clone appeared a single time. The V and J genes are TRBV6-5 and TRBJ1-2; D call uncertain. The CDR3 runs 14 residues. Germline loops: CDR1 MNHEY, CDR2 SVGAGI. V was cut by 7 bases and J by 8 bases, with 20 bases left in between. The CDR3 DNA is TGTGCCAGCAACCCCTCGATCGGGCGCGGGGGCTACACCTTC. Amino acids: CASNPSIGRGGYTF.

The rearrangement links TRBV19 to TRBJ2-3, with a tentative D call TRBD1 (6 bases). V was pared by 5 bases and J by 0 bases, with 15 bases between. The CDR3 covers 16 residues. CDR1 and CDR2 (germline): LNHDA, SQIVND (reference sequence). The CDR3 spells CASSLWTDTSTDTQYF. CDR3 coding DNA: TGTGCCAGTAGTCTATGGACAGACACTAGCACAGATACGCAGTATTTT.